This entry features one TCR beta chain sequence. The data were obtained in a study of response to subunit inactivated influenza vaccine. The CDR3 loop spans 16 amino acids. Germline-derived CDR1 and CDR2 are DFQATT and SNEGSKA (reference sequence). V lost 0 bases and J 2 bases, leaving 15 bases between the germline ends. One entry per CDR3 protein results from TCRdb running MiXCR on the RT-PCR reads. The profile shows 700,000 to 800,000 distinct CDR3 sequences, approximately 18% of them singletons. The starting material was PBMCs from blood, obtained around 5 days after vaccination. V and J are TRBV20-1 and TRBJ2-3; tentatively, D is TRBD1 (5 bases). This sequence originates from a man in his forties or fifties who received an inactivated influenza vaccine. CDR3 DNA: TGCAGTGCTAGAGAGGACACACCGCTGAACACAGATACGCAGTATTTT. Amino acid sequence: CSAREDTPLNTDTQYF.